Listed here are 8 T cell receptor beta chains from one sample, sequenced in a study of cytomegalovirus exposure and HLA in healthy donors. Use of 60 Vbeta and 13 Jbeta primers characterized the PCR. Produced via immunoSEQ multiplex PCR; TCRdb's table is partial and in-frame only. The sample has 140,000 or so clones; almost 80% are singletons. Sequences were obtained from PBMCs. These TCRs come from a woman aged 25 to 39 in good health and CMV-seronegative.

The chain is built from TRBV6-5 and TRBJ1-1; TRBD1 is a possible D gene (5 bases). Trimming removed 2 bases from V and 1 base from J, with 14 bases in between. CDR1 is MNHEY, CDR2 SVGAGI, per germline. The CDR3 contains 16 residues. CDR3 amino acids: CASSYRAAQGNTEAFF. The CDR3 DNA reads as TGTGCCAGCAGTTACCGGGCGGCCCAGGGGAACACTGAAGCTTTCTTT.

The chain joins TRBV6-1 to TRBJ1-3; the match to TRBD1 covers 7 bases. V gave up 10 bases and J gave up 2 bases; unmatched junction bases: 8. Germline V gene lookup returns CDR1 MNHNS and CDR2 SASEGT. This CDR3 region has 14 residues. The CDR3 DNA sequence: TGTGCCACCTTGACAGGGTCGGCTGGAAACACCATATATTTT. It is translated as CATLTGSAGNTIYF.

The chain links TRBV12-5 to TRBJ1-2, with D uncertain. Trimming took off 6 bases at V and 5 bases at J, with 19 bases between the two ends. This CDR3 is 15 amino acids long. Germline V CDR1 and CDR2: LGHNT, FRNRAP. The CDR3 coding sequence is TGTGCTAGTGGATTATCGGGATCCCTGATATATGGCTACACCTTC. Translated: CASGLSGSLIYGYTF.

The chain joins TRBV7-2 to TRBJ1-3; D is undetermined. The V and J ends lost 7 bases and 7 bases respectively, with 8 bases between them. The length of the CDR3 is 11 residues. Per the germline V gene, CDR1 is SGHTA and CDR2 is FQGNSA. CDR3 in amino acids: CASTSRNTIYF. The CDR3 DNA is TGTGCCAGCACCTCTAGGAACACCATATATTTT. The entire variable domain, with the rest obtained from reference TRBV7-2 and TRBJ1-3, is as follows: GAGVSQSPSNKVTEKGKDVELRCDPISGHTALYWYRQSLGQGLEFLIYFQGNSAPDKSGLPSDRFSAERTGGSVSTLTIQRTQQEDSAVYLCASTSRNTIYFGEGSWLTVV.

The V call is TRBV27, the J call TRBJ1-1; 9 bases fit TRBD1. CDR3 length: 17 residues. Germline V gene lookup returns CDR1 MNHEY and CDR2 SMNVEV (reference sequence). V was clipped by 4 bases and J by 7 bases; unmatched bases: 16. The CDR3 bases are TGTGCCAGCAGTTCATTACCCGGGACAGGGAAGGCCCATGAAGCTTTCTTT. Translated: CASSSLPGTGKAHEAFF.

This sequence joins TRBV29-1 and TRBJ2-2; D is perhaps TRBD2 (5 bases). V was clipped by 4 bases and J by 3 bases, with 6 bases between them. Germline V gene data show CDR1 as SQVTM and CDR2 as ANQGSEA. CDR3 length: 12 residues. The CDR3 reads CSVAGDTGELFF. DNA of the CDR3: TGCAGCGTTGCCGGGGACACCGGGGAGCTGTTTTTT.

J is TRBJ2-2 and V is TRBV6-6, with a possible D match to TRBD2 (6 bases). This CDR3 has 14 residues. Germline CDR1 and CDR2: MNHNY and SVGAGI (reference sequence). Trimming removed 5 bases from V and 1 base from J, with 8 bases in between. The DNA for the CDR3 is TGTGCCAGCAGTGCGGGGCGGAACACCGGGGAGCTGTTTTTT. Protein: CASSAGRNTGELFF.

The chain employs TRBV19 and TRBJ2-1, with TRBD2 matching 7 bases. J was trimmed by 2 bases and V by 3 bases; bases with no gene match: 4. The CDR3 spans 15 residues. Germline values: CDR1 LNHDA, CDR2 SQIVND (reference sequence). The DNA of the CDR3 is TGTGCCAGTAGTATTAGGGACTATCCCTACAATGAGCAGTTCTTC. The encoded protein is CASSIRDYPYNEQFF. Full variable domain (remainder filled in from reference TRBV19 and TRBJ2-1): DGGITQSPKYLFRKEGQNVTLSCEQNLNHDAMYWYRQDPGQGLRLIYYSQIVNDFQKGDIAEGYSVSREKKESFPLTVTSAQKNPTAFYLCASSIRDYPYNEQFFGPGTRLTVL.